These 18 T cell receptor delta chains came from one sample sequenced in a study of γδ T cells in repeated Plasmodium falciparum infection. Flow sorting of PBMC yielded separate Vgamma9/Vdelta2+ and Vdelta2-negative gammadelta T cell populations for bulk repertoire analysis. TCRdb fed the multiplex PCR reads to CATT. The data show 40,000 to 55,000 delta-chain clones, 1.5% to 2% seen once. Specimen: gamma-delta T cells from blood. These receptors all stem from a pool of human donors (malaria-infected and uninfected, not separated).

Notes on this clone: A far larger clone differs by one base, so this is likely a read error. The same CDR3 arises from other DNA sequences in this sample as well. The V segment is TRDV1, and no J call was made; the listed D gene, TRDD3, was not tested against the DNA. The CDR3 runs 21 residues. CDR1 is TSWWSYY, CDR2 QGS, per germline. The CDR3 region is CALGEPAFPNWGIAYTDKLIF. CDR3 DNA sequence: TGTGCTCTTGGGGAACCTGCCTTCCCAAATTGGGGGATCGCGTACACCGATAAGCTCATCTTT.

This clone was seen ten or more times. TCRdb records a much larger clone's protein for this DNA, with a difference at residue 6 that likely arises from a read error; the protein given is the translation of the DNA. Here the CDR3 reads CALGATAFLHFTGGPALTAQLFF. The DNA for the CDR3 is TGTGCTCTTGGGGCGACGGCCTTCCTCCATTTCACTGGGGGTCCCGCTTTGACAGCACAACTCTTCTTT. The chain recombines TRDV1 with TRDJ2, with D perhaps TRDD3 (8 bases). The CDR3 totals 23 residues. CDR1 TSWWSYY and CDR2 QGS come from the germline V gene. The V and J ends lost 4 bases and 0 bases respectively, with 33 bases between them.

This clone was recorded many times. The mismatch at residue 20 between this DNA's translation and the TCRdb protein of a much larger clone likely reflects a read error; the protein shown is translated from the DNA. For the V gene the call is TRDV2; the J gene has no call; TRDD3, the table's D call, was not compared with the DNA. Germline-derived CDR1 and CDR2 are GEAIGNYY and EKD. This CDR3 spans 22 amino acids. The CDR3 reads CACPRNREGGYNHPLYTDKPIF. CDR3 sequence (DNA): TGTGCCTGTCCCCGTAATCGGGAAGGGGGATACAACCACCCACTGTACACCGATAAACCCATCTTT.

On this clone: With only one base between it and a far larger clone, this is likely a read error. Additional DNA sequences in this sample encode the identical CDR3. The rearrangement joins TRDV2 to TRDJ1; 10 bases are shared with TRDD3. The J gene, absent from TCRdb, was called here by matching the DNA to germline. This CDR3 comprises 22 residues. Germline V gives CDR1 GEAIGNYY, CDR2 EKD. The CDR3 spells CACDTVGSVKTSLGDSTDKLIF. CDR3 nucleotides: TGTGCCTGTGACACGGTGGGCTCAGTGAAGACTTCACTGGGGGATTCAACCGACAAACTCATCTTT.

This clone was found many times. Translating this DNA gives a protein that differs at residue 18 from the TCRdb one, which belongs to a much larger clone; a read error is likely, and the protein shown is this translation. The V gene is given as TRAV38-2/DV8, and no J gene call is available; the D call in the table, TRDD3, was not verified against the DNA. The CDR3 is made up of 19 amino acids. CDR1 is TSESDYY, CDR2 QEAYKQQN, per germline. The CDR3 reads CAYSPSGEAVGDTSDKLTF. In DNA, the CDR3 is TGTGCTTATAGTCCCAGCGGTGAGGCGGTGGGGGATACGTCCGATAAACTCACCTTT.

A remark on this clone: The protein that TCRdb holds for this DNA derives from a much larger clone and differs from the translated DNA at residue 5, which likely indicates a read error; the protein shown here is translated from the DNA. The chain carries TRDV2 and TRDJ1; 10 nucleotides line up with TRDD3. TCRdb leaves out the J gene; it was filled in here by matching the DNA to germline. Germline-derived CDR1 and CDR2 are GEAIGNYY and EKD. The CDR3 runs 18 residues. The J segment lost 3 bases and the V segment lost 3 bases, leaving 15 bases of the junction unmatched. The chain's CDR3 is CACDGLGGYVGDADKLIF. CDR3 DNA: TGTGCCTGTGACGGACTCGGGGGATACGTGGGCGATGCCGATAAACTCATCTTT.

The table lists this clone with many counts. For this DNA, TCRdb reports the protein of a much larger clone, which diverges at residue 7, most likely from a read error; the protein presented here is translated directly from the DNA. CDR3 sequence reads: CALGGRFLLFGGPKVTAQLFF. The CDR3 nucleotides read TGTGCTCTTGGGGGTCGATTCCTACTGTTTGGGGGGCCGAAGGTGACAGCACAACTCTTCTTT. V usage is TRDV1 and J usage is TRDJ2; tentatively, D is TRDD2 (7 bases). CDR3 length: 21 residues. V lost 4 bases and J 3 bases, leaving 30 bases between the germline ends. Germline CDR1 is TSWWSYY and CDR2 is QGS.

This clone was detected only a few times. The TCRdb record carries a much larger clone's protein, which differs from this DNA's translation at residue 18; a read error is the likely cause, and the protein listed here is the DNA translation. This chain uses TRAV38-2/DV8 with TRDJ1; 9 nucleotides line up with TRDD3. In the absence of a J gene in TCRdb, the DNA was matched to germline to assign it here. The CDR3 spans 26 residues. The germline V gene encodes CDR1 TSESDYY and CDR2 QEAYKQQN. The V and J ends lost 0 bases and 3 bases, in that order; junction bases with no gene match: 36. The CDR3 region is CAYRSAWAHPLKDRYWGTPISDKLIF. The CDR3 DNA is TGTGCTTATAGGAGCGCGTGGGCCCATCCTCTCAAAGACCGGTACTGGGGGACACCAATCTCCGATAAACTCATCTTT.

Of note for this clone: Given a far larger clone just one base away, this is likely a sequencing read error. Other nucleotide sequences from this sample produce the same CDR3. The J gene went uncalled, whereas the V gene is TRDV2; TRDD3 is the table's D call, not checked against the DNA. The CDR3 extends over 21 amino acids. Germline CDR1 reads GEAIGNYY; CDR2 reads EKD. The CDR3, as DNA: TGTGCCTGTGACACCATCGGGCATACTGGGGGATCCTCCCACGCCACCGATAAGCTCATCTTT. This gives the protein CACDTIGHTGGSSHATDKLIF.

This clone turned up a few times. For this DNA, TCRdb reports the protein of a much larger clone, which diverges at residue 22, most likely from a read error; the protein presented here is translated directly from the DNA. V gene assignment gives TRDV1, but the J gene was left uncalled; TRDD3 was called by the table and not checked on the DNA. The CDR3 has 24 amino acids. Germline loops: CDR1 TSWWSYY, CDR2 QGS. CDR3 sequence (DNA): TGTGCTCTTGGGGACCGACACGCTAATGTTCGAAATTACCGGGGGATATTGCGCGCCGATAAATTCATCTTT. Its translation: CALGDRHANVRNYRGILRADKFIF.

About this clone: A read error likely explains why the TCRdb protein, taken from a much larger clone, differs from this DNA's translation at residue 17; the protein shown is translated from the DNA. The chain combines TRDV1 with TRDJ1, with TRDD3 matching over 12 bases. As TCRdb names no J gene, one was assigned here on the basis of a DNA match to germline. Germline loops: CDR1 TSWWSYY, CDR2 QGS. This CDR3 contains 20 residues. CDR3 amino acids: CALDKRPGGYGVSYTDELIF. CDR3 bases: TGTGCTCTTGACAAGCGGCCTGGGGGATACGGCGTTTCGTACACCGATGAACTCATCTTT.

This clone showed up many times. TCRdb's protein, taken from a much larger clone, differs from this DNA's translation at residue 5, likely owing to a read error; the protein displayed comes from the DNA. The gene calls are TRDV2 and TRDJ1; possibly TRDD3 for D (5 bases). This CDR3 has 18 residues. The germline V gene encodes CDR1 GEAIGNYY and CDR2 EKD. V was cut by 3 bases and J by 0 bases, with 22 bases left in between. The CDR3 sequence is CACDAVDGIKRYTDKLIF. In nucleotides, the CDR3 is TGTGCCTGTGACGCCGTCGACGGGATTAAACGGTACACCGATAAACTCATCTTT.

This clone showed up just a few times. The TCRdb protein, from a much larger clone, departs from this DNA's translation at residue 3, likely by read error; the protein shown derives from the DNA. V and J are TRDV2 and TRDJ1; 11 nucleotides align to TRDD3. Matching the DNA to germline supplied the J gene, which TCRdb does not give. The CDR3 spans 21 residues. Germline V lookup: CDR1 GEAIGNYY, CDR2 EKD. CDR3 sequence (DNA): TGTGCCTATGACACCGAAAGGGTTCTTACTGGGGGATATCCGTACACCGATAAACTCATCTTT. This codes for CAYDTERVLTGGYPYTDKLIF.

In the case of this clone: The mismatch at residue 9 between this DNA's translation and the TCRdb protein of a much larger clone likely reflects a read error; the protein shown is translated from the DNA. V gene TRDV3 combines with J gene TRDJ1; 11 bases map to TRDD3. The CDR3 loop spans 15 amino acids. Germline V gene lookup returns CDR1 TVYSNPD and CDR2 GDNSRS (reference sequence). The V segment lost 2 bases and the J segment 10 bases; nucleotides outside the gene matches: 15. CDR3 in amino acids: CAFSPLGDRRPGLIF. The CDR3, as DNA: TGTGCCTTTTCTCCACTGGGGGATAGGCGGCCAGGACTCATCTTT.

Concerning this clone itself: A far bigger clonotype differs at one base, so this is likely a read error. The same CDR3 is also encoded by other DNA sequences in this sample. This chain uses TRDV1 with TRDJ2, with D maybe TRDD3 (8 bases). The J gene is absent in TCRdb and was assigned here via DNA matching to germline. The CDR3 is 31 residues long. Germline assignment: CDR1 TSWWSYY and CDR2 QGS. The CDR3 region is CALGEPGPLFPTIGKAVNILGDPGVTAQLFF. The CDR3, as DNA: TGTGCTCTTGGGGAACCAGGTCCCCTTTTTCCTACGATAGGAAAGGCGGTTAATATTCTGGGGGACCCGGGGGTGACAGCGCAACTCTTCTTT.

About this clone: TCRdb attributes to this sequence the protein of a much larger clone, which differs from the DNA translation at residue 14; a read error is likely, and the protein displayed is translated from the DNA. This chain links TRDV2 with TRDJ1, with 11 bases that match TRDD3. The J gene, missing from TCRdb, was assigned here through DNA to germline matching. The CDR3 contains 20 residues. Trimming at V came to 0 bases and at J to 0 bases, leaving 14 bases not matched to a gene. Germline-derived CDR1 and CDR2 are GEAIGNYY and EKD. DNA for the CDR3: TGTGCCTGTGACACCGTTGGTGGGGGATACGGGGAACCGCACACCGATAAACTCATCTTT. Residues: CACDTVGGGYGEPHTDKLIF.

On this clone itself: The protein given by TCRdb reflects a much larger clone and differs at residue 13 from this DNA's translation, likely from a read error; the protein shown is the DNA's translation. This chain joins TRDV3 and TRDJ1; TRDD2 is a possible D gene (7 bases). TCRdb offers no J gene call, so here the DNA was matched to germline to obtain one. There are 22 residues in the CDR3. V lost 4 bases, J lost 4 bases, and 43 bases lay in between. From germline, CDR1 is TVYSNPD and CDR2 GDNSRS (reference sequence). DNA for the CDR3: TGTGCCTGTCGAAGGCCTTCCTCAAAGGGCCTGTACGGGGGGACCGGATACGATAAACTCATCTTT. Protein sequence: CACRRPSSKGLYGGTGYDKLIF.

This clone was observed a few times. A far larger clone is just one base off, so this is likely a read error. The sample contains more than one DNA sequence encoding this CDR3. This CDR3 reads CACDLLVGDTEDRGTDKLIF. CDR3 nucleotides: TGTGCCTGCGATCTGCTGGTGGGGGATACGGAAGATCGAGGCACCGACAAACTCATCTTT. The chain has TRDV2 and TRDJ1; TRDD3 aligns across 11 bases. In the absence of a J gene in TCRdb, the DNA was matched to germline to assign it here. This CDR3 comprises 20 residues. CDR1 GEAIGNYY and CDR2 EKD come from the germline V gene.